The next 21 T cell receptor beta chains were all read from a single sample in a study of OX40 agonist ivuxolimab in advanced cancers. TCRdb's copy holds only in-frame clones and misses some; the assay was immunoSEQ multiplex PCR. Altogether 70,000 to 95,000 clones are present, around 88% being singletons, with the ten largest covering about 0.8%. Source: CD4+ or CD8+ T cells sorted from blood, taken in a trial of the OX40 agonist ivuxolimab. The origin of the receptors is an adult with an advanced solid tumor such as melanoma, head and neck, liver or kidney cancer.

The chain links TRBV6-1 to TRBJ2-1; D might be TRBD2 (5 bases). The germline gives CDR1 MNHNS, CDR2 SASEGT. Trimming left V 3 bases short and J 0 bases short, with 9 bases between. The CDR3 consists of 15 residues. The CDR3 region has the DNA TGTGCCAGCAGTGACCTTCGGGGCTCCTACAATGAGCAGTTCTTC. Amino acids: CASSDLRGSYNEQFF.

V usage is TRBV7-9 and J usage is TRBJ1-4; D is possibly TRBD1 (6 bases). The CDR3 spans 15 residues. V lost 5 bases, J lost 3 bases, and 13 bases lay in between. Germline CDR1 SEHNR, CDR2 FQNEAQ (reference sequence). The CDR3 region is CASSRPEGANEKLFF. The CDR3 DNA reads TGTGCCAGCAGCCGTCCCGAGGGGGCTAATGAAAAACTGTTTTTT. Drawing the rest from reference TRBV7-9 and TRBJ1-4, the complete variable domain is DTGVSQNPRHKITKRGQNVTFRCDPISEHNRLYWYRQTLGQGPEFLTYFQNEAQLEKSRLLSDRFSAERPKGSFSTLEIQRTEQGDSAMYLCASSRPEGANEKLFFGSGTQLSVL.

The V call is TRBV18, the J call TRBJ2-5, with 11 bases identical to TRBD2. From germline, CDR1 is KGHSH and CDR2 LQKENI. The CDR3 loop spans 15 amino acids. The V segment lost 5 bases and the J segment 5 bases; nucleotides outside the gene matches: 7. The CDR3 protein is CASSRGTSGVETQYF. CDR3 sequence (DNA): TGTGCCAGCTCAAGGGGGACTAGCGGCGTCGAGACCCAGTACTTC.

The chain joins TRBV18 to TRBJ1-3; D not resolved. CDR3 size: 14 residues. Trimming took 2 bases from V and 3 from J, leaving 8 bases between them. The germline gives CDR1 KGHSH, CDR2 LQKENI. This chain's CDR3 is CASSPNRDGNTIYF. CDR3 sequence (DNA): TGTGCCAGCTCACCAAATAGGGATGGAAACACCATATATTTT.

The chain links TRBV28 to TRBJ2-2; TRBD2 is a possible D gene (6 bases). CDR1 and CDR2 (germline): MDHEN, SYDVKM. The CDR3 is 14 amino acids. Trimming shortened V by 6 bases and J by 2 bases, and 10 bases separated the two germline ends. The CDR3 reads CASRGLSNTGELFF. The CDR3 nucleotides are TGTGCCAGCAGGGGACTTAGCAACACCGGGGAGCTGTTTTTT. Full variable domain (rest looked up from reference TRBV28 and TRBJ2-2): DVKVTQSSRYLVKRTGEKVFLECVQDMDHENMFWYRQDPGLGLRLIYFSYDVKMKEKGDIPEGYSVSREKKERFSLILESASTNQTSMYLCASRGLSNTGELFFGEGSRLTVL.

The gene calls are TRBV4-2 and TRBJ2-3, with D perhaps TRBD1 (6 bases). CDR1 is LGHNA, CDR2 YNFKEQ, per germline. V lost 4 bases and J lost 8, with 16 bases in between. The CDR3 has 14 amino acids. CDR3 amino acids: CASSRRTDSATQYF. CDR3 DNA: TGTGCCAGCAGCCGTCGTACGGACAGTGCTACGCAGTATTTT.

The rearrangement uses TRBV7-3 and TRBJ2-1; the D is unclear. Trimming removed 2 bases from V and 6 bases from J, with 8 bases in between. Germline CDR1 SGHTA, CDR2 FQGTGA. The length of the CDR3 is 13 residues. DNA of the CDR3: TGTGCCAGCAGCTTAGAGAGCGTCAATGAGCAGTTCTTC. Protein sequence: CASSLESVNEQFF. The full variable domain, its missing parts supplied by reference TRBV7-3 and TRBJ2-1, is GAGVSQTPSNKVTEKGKYVELRCDPISGHTALYWYRQSLGQGPEFLIYFQGTGAADDSGLPNDRFFAVRPEGSVSTLKIQRTERGDSAVYLCASSLESVNEQFFGPGTRLTVL.

This chain uses TRBV11-2 with TRBJ2-7, with D uncertain. Per the germline V gene, CDR1 is SGHAT and CDR2 is FQNNGV. The CDR3 spans 14 residues. Trimming took off 1 base at V and 2 bases at J, with 9 bases between the two ends. CDR3 in amino acids: CASSLAQLPYEQYF. DNA for the CDR3: TGTGCCAGCAGCTTAGCCCAGCTTCCCTACGAGCAGTACTTC.

The V and J genes are TRBV30 and TRBJ1-1; D gene uncertain. There are 14 residues in the CDR3. Trimming took off 0 bases at V and 4 bases at J, with 12 bases between the two ends. Germline V lookup: CDR1 GTSNPN, CDR2 SVGIG (reference sequence). As DNA, the CDR3 is TGTGCCTGGAGTGTGGGTGGCAGAGGCACTGAAGCTTTCTTT. Its protein product is CAWSVGGRGTEAFF.

V and J are TRBV5-1 and TRBJ1-3; no clear D. Trimming pared 7 bases from V and 4 bases from J, leaving 12 bases between. Germline V lookup: CDR1 SGHRS, CDR2 YFSETQ. The CDR3 totals 13 residues. CDR3 in amino acids: CASGLPGGNTIYF. CDR3 nucleotide sequence: TGCGCCAGCGGTCTACCGGGAGGAAACACCATATATTTT.

The chain recombines TRBV5-5 with TRBJ1-4, with 7 nucleotides matching TRBD1. After removal of 1 base from V and 7 bases from J, the junction contained 7 bases not matched to a gene. There are 15 residues in the CDR3. Germline values: CDR1 SGHKS, CDR2 YYEKEE (reference sequence). Here the CDR3 reads CASSLNRGSGEKLFF. DNA of the CDR3: TGTGCCAGCAGCTTGAACAGGGGATCAGGTGAAAAACTGTTTTTT.

V is TRBV28 and J is TRBJ2-2, with 7 bases matching TRBD1. Germline values: CDR1 MDHEN, CDR2 SYDVKM. The length of the CDR3 is 14 residues. Unmatched junction bases numbered 7, after V lost 6 bases and J lost 6 bases. The CDR3 sequence: CASSRTGVAGELFF. The CDR3 DNA follows: TGTGCCAGCAGCCGAACAGGGGTGGCCGGGGAGCTGTTTTTT.

This rearrangement joins TRBV5-1 to TRBJ2-5; D remains ambiguous. Trimming removed 3 bases at V and 3 bases at J, with 9 bases between. The CDR3 is made up of 13 amino acids. The V gene's germline CDR1 is SGHRS and CDR2 YFSETQ. In nucleotides, the CDR3 is TGCGCCAGCAGCTCCCATCCCGAAGAGACCCAGTACTTC. Translated, it gives CASSSHPEETQYF.

This rearrangement joins TRBV9 to TRBJ2-7; 13 bases align to TRBD2. CDR3 length equals 15 residues. Trimming cost V 5 bases and J 3 bases; bases outside gene matches: 5. Germline CDR1 is SGDLS and CDR2 is YYNGEE. In nucleotides, the CDR3 is TGTGCCAGCAGTGCGGGACTAGCGGGACTCTACGAGCAGTACTTC. Encoded protein: CASSAGLAGLYEQYF.

V and J are TRBV10-2 and TRBJ2-3, with TRBD1 matching 8 bases. Losses at the gene ends were 6 bases for V and 2 bases for J; bases not matched to a gene: 4. The CDR3 extends over 14 amino acids. Germline V gene sequence: CDR1 WSHSY, CDR2 SAAADI. The CDR3 loop is CASRDRVPTDTQYF. CDR3 in DNA: TGCGCCAGCAGGGACAGGGTACCCACAGATACGCAGTATTTT.

V is TRBV5-1 and J is TRBJ2-7, with 7 bases aligning to TRBD1. CDR3 length equals 13 residues. CDR1 and CDR2 (germline): SGHRS, YFSETQ. V shed 1 base and J 2 bases; nucleotides not matched to a gene: 0. The CDR3 here is CASSLQGAYEQYF. The DNA for the CDR3 is TGCGCCAGCAGCTTGCAGGGGGCCTACGAGCAGTACTTC.

The rearrangement uses TRBV5-6 and TRBJ2-5, with D possibly matching TRBD1 (6 bases). The CDR3 contains 14 residues. V dropped 6 bases and J dropped 5 bases, with 17 bases sitting between them. Germline V gene sequence: CDR1 SGHDT, CDR2 YYEEEE. The CDR3 region is CASTHRVGRETQYF. CDR3 coding DNA: TGTGCCAGCACCCACAGGGTAGGAAGGGAGACCCAGTACTTC.

The chain employs TRBV5-1 and TRBJ2-7, with 9 bases matching TRBD2. The CDR3 is 14 amino acids. V trimming: 6 bases; J trimming: 2 bases; junction bases outside the gene matches: 6. The germline V gene encodes CDR1 SGHRS and CDR2 YFSETQ. The CDR3 DNA reads as TGCGCCAGCAACCGTCTAGCGGGAACCTACGAGCAGTACTTC. This codes for CASNRLAGTYEQYF.

V is TRBV27 and J is TRBJ1-1; 7 positions match TRBD1. The germline CDR1 and CDR2 sequences are MNHEY and SMNVEV (reference sequence). V lost 6 bases to trimming and J lost 4 bases; unmatched junction nucleotides: 14. The CDR3 totals 16 residues. CDR3 residues: CASSRRGATGSTEAFF. CDR3 in DNA: TGTGCCAGCAGCCGTCGGGGCGCGACAGGGAGCACTGAAGCTTTCTTT.

The chain uses TRBV12-5 and TRBJ2-3; D perhaps matches TRBD1 (5 bases). The CDR3 is 14 amino acids. CDR1 is LGHNT, CDR2 FRNRAP, per germline. V was clipped by 2 bases and J by 4 bases, with 10 bases between them. The CDR3 loop reads CASGLQGEADTQYF. Here the CDR3 DNA reads TGTGCTAGTGGTTTGCAGGGCGAGGCAGATACGCAGTATTTT. The variable domain in full, completed from reference TRBV12-5 and TRBJ2-3, reads DARVTQTPRHKVTEMGQEVTMRCQPILGHNTVFWYRQTMMQGLELLAYFRNRAPLDDSGMPKDRFSAEMPDATLATLKIQPSEPRDSAVYFCASGLQGEADTQYFGPGTRLTVL.

This clone showed up just once. The chain is built from TRBV5-6 and TRBJ2-7; D ambiguous. CDR1 and CDR2 (germline): SGHDT, YYEEEE. V lost 1 base and J lost 2, with 13 bases in between. The CDR3 loop spans 15 amino acids. The CDR3 DNA sequence: TGTGCCAGCAGCTTGTCCGGGCGTCTCCCCTACGAGCAGTACTTC. Translation gives CASSLSGRLPYEQYF.